The 8 T cell receptor beta chains below were found in one sample sequenced in a study of CD8+CD57+ T cells in acquired aplastic anemia. Sequencing was done on patients that had shown CD8+CD57+ cell expansion by flow cytometry. TCR beta VDJ combinations and CDR3 sequences were profiled from genomic DNA. Via MiXCR, TCRdb re-called the reads, giving one row per CDR3 protein. The sample consists of about 200,000 distinct CDR3 sequences, almost 50% of them appearing once. The specimen sequenced was sorted CD4+, CD8+, or CD8+CD57+ T cells (not recorded which) from PBMCs. The receptors here all came from a human donor with aplastic anemia.

This rearrangement joins TRBV7-2 to TRBJ1-2, with D tentatively TRBD1 (6 bases). The CDR3 runs to 14 residues. Deletions cut 1 base from V and 6 bases from J, with 12 bases between. The germline V gene has CDR1 SGHTA and CDR2 FQGNSA. DNA for the CDR3: TGTGCCAGCAGCTTAGGTGTCAGGGGTAATGGCTACACCTTC. It yields the protein CASSLGVRGNGYTF.

Worth noting for this clonotype: An end of the junction differs from the germline gene, which may be a read error. V gene TRBV5-1 combines with J gene TRBJ2-6, with TRBD1 matching over 9 bases. The CDR3 extends over 19 amino acids. Per the germline V gene, CDR1 is SGHRS and CDR2 is YFSETQ. The CDR3 is CASSLVGGTGQSGANVLTF. The CDR3 nucleotides are TGTGCCAGCAGCTTAGTAGGTGGGACAGGGCAGTCTGGGGCCAACGTCCTGACTTTC.

This sequence joins TRBV10-3 and TRBJ2-7; no reliable D call. CDR3 length: 11 amino acids. V lost 1 base to trimming and J lost 6 bases, with 4 bases between them. Looked up from germline, CDR1 is ENHRY and CDR2 is SYGVKD. The DNA of the CDR3 is TGTGCCATCAGTGAGTTTGCCGAGCAGTACTTC. This encodes CAISEFAEQYF.

Many counts were recorded for this clonotype. This rearrangement joins TRBV2 to TRBJ2-3; 8 positions match TRBD2. This CDR3 has 17 amino acids. Germline lookup yields CDR1 SNHLY and CDR2 FYNNEI. V was clipped by 7 bases and J by 2 bases; unmatched bases: 14. The CDR3 here is CASIWPSAGAHTDTQYF. In DNA, the CDR3 is TGTGCCAGCATTTGGCCCTCAGCGGGGGCCCACACAGATACGCAGTATTTT.

The sample holds many counts of this clonotype. V gene TRBV5-1 combines with J gene TRBJ2-7; possibly TRBD1 for D (7 bases). This CDR3 comprises 17 residues. CDR1 and CDR2 from the germline V gene are SGHRS and YFSETQ. Trimming shortened V by 2 bases and J by 5 bases, and 23 bases separated the two germline ends. CDR3 protein: CASSLPDRRGGGDEQYF. CDR3 nucleotides: TGCGCCAGCAGCTTACCGGACAGGCGCGGAGGGGGCGACGAGCAGTACTTC. Variable domain in full (rest from reference TRBV5-1 and TRBJ2-7): KAGVTQTPRYLIKTRGQQVTLSCSPISGHRSVSWYQQTPGQGLQFLFEYFSETQRNKGNFPGRFSGRQFSNSRSEMNVSTLELGDSALYLCASSLPDRRGGGDEQYFGPGTRLTVT.

The rearrangement joins TRBV2 to TRBJ1-4; D remains unclear. Germline assignment: CDR1 SNHLY and CDR2 FYNNEI. Trimming cost V 1 base and J 8 bases, with 14 bases left between them. The CDR3 is 15 residues long. CDR3 bases: TGTGCCAGCAGTGAAGGGATCGGAGCAACGGAAAAACTGTTTTTT. This encodes CASSEGIGATEKLFF.

The chain recombines TRBV7-9 with TRBJ1-2; maybe TRBD1 (6 bases). Trimming took 1 base from V and 4 from J, leaving 10 bases between them. This CDR3 has 14 amino acids. Germline loops: CDR1 SEHNR, CDR2 FQNEAQ (reference sequence). CDR3 amino acids: CASSLEGGGYGYTF. The CDR3 DNA is TGTGCCAGCAGCTTAGAAGGGGGGGGCTATGGCTACACCTTC.

To note about this clonotype: The germline gene is not matched at one end of the junction; a read error may be the cause. The chain joins TRBV11-2 to TRBJ1-5, with D hard to call. The germline gives CDR1 SGHAT, CDR2 FQNNGV. CDR3 length: 15 amino acids. CDR3 residues: CASSRSGDYNEPQHF. The CDR3 DNA reads as TGTGCCAGCAGCCGTAGCGGGGATTACAATGAGCCCCAGCATTTT. The full variable domain, rest sourced from reference TRBV11-2 and TRBJ1-5, is EAGVAQSPRYKIIEKRQSVAFWCNPISGHATLYWYQQILGQGPKLLIQFQNNGVVDDSQLPKDRFSAERLKGVDSTLKIQPAKLEDSAVYLCASSRSGDYNEPQHFGDGTRLSIL.